The rows below give T cell receptor beta chains drawn from one sample of a study of T cell repertoires in cytomegalovirus infection. Each CDR3 protein gets one entry after TCRdb re-called the reads with MiXCR. The sample yields fewer than 200,000 distinct CDR3 sequences, around 14% seen once. Source material: PBMCs. The receptors derive from a human donor in good health (CMV status not recorded). Some clones in this sample may be carry-over from other donors' samples. Both conserved end residues are part of each CDR3. D genes are given only for firm matches. Clone size is given for some rows only: seen once, a few or many times, or a class if the clone is expanded.

V gene,J gene,D gene,clone size,CDR3 protein,CDR3 DNA
TRBV6-2/TRBV6-3,TRBJ2-7,-,-,CASRNRAGEQYF,TGTGCCAGCAGGAACAGGGCCGGCGAGCAGTACTTC
TRBV28,TRBJ2-2,-,-,CASSLVGVETGELFF,TGTGCCAGCAGTTTGGTGGGAGTGGAAACCGGGGAGCTGTTTTTT
TRBV7-8,TRBJ2-2,TRBD2,many,CASSSTSGRPPGELFF,TGTGCCAGCAGCTCTACTAGCGGGCGACCCCCCGGGGAGCTGTTTTTT
TRBV14,TRBJ2-5,TRBD2,-,CASSFSGSAGTQYF,TGTGCCAGCAGCTTTAGCGGGAGCGCGGGGACCCAGTACTTC
TRBV7-2,TRBJ2-7,-,many,CASSYGQSYEQYF,TGTGCCAGCAGCTACGGACAGTCCTACGAGCAGTACTTC
TRBV6-1,TRBJ2-7,TRBD1,many,CASSPGPGQTYEQYF,TGTGCCAGCAGTCCAGGTCCGGGACAGACCTACGAGCAGTACTTC
TRBV28,TRBJ1-2,-,-,CASSLFPGRGGHGYTF,TGTGCCAGCAGTTTATTTCCGGGCAGAGGGGGACATGGCTACACCTTC
TRBV4-2,TRBJ2-1,-,-,CASSQAELVYNEQFF,TGTGCCAGCAGCCAAGCGGAACTGGTATACAATGAGCAGTTCTTC
TRBV4-1,TRBJ1-1,-,-,CASSQAGRTPEAFF,TGCGCCAGCAGCCAAGCCGGCAGGACCCCTGAAGCTTTCTTT
TRBV6-6,TRBJ1-3,-,many,CASSLQGFGGNTIYF,TGTGCCAGCAGTTTGCAGGGATTTGGTGGAAACACCATATATTTT
TRBV24-1,TRBJ2-1,TRBD1,few,CATSDTPGGEQFF,TGTGCCACCAGTGATACTCCAGGGGGCGAGCAGTTCTTC
TRBV28,TRBJ2-7,TRBD1,many,CASSGPGTGGREQYF,TGTGCCAGCAGTGGCCCCGGGACAGGGGGCCGCGAGCAGTACTTC
TRBV20-1,TRBJ2-1,TRBD2,few,CSARGASGSNYNEQFF,TGCAGTGCTAGAGGGGCTAGCGGGAGCAATTACAATGAGCAGTTCTTC
TRBV7-8,TRBJ2-3,TRBD2,many,CASSLNSGSTDTQYF,TGTGCCAGCAGCTTAAATAGCGGGAGCACAGATACGCAGTATTTT
TRBV15,TRBJ1-3,TRBD1,-,CATSSDRGGGNTIYF,TGTGCCACCAGCAGTGACAGGGGTGGTGGAAACACCATATATTTT
TRBV29-1,TRBJ2-1,-,-,CSVRINEQFF,TGCAGCGTTCGGATAAATGAGCAGTTCTTC
TRBV4-1,TRBJ1-1,-,many,CASSQARQMNTEAFF,TGCGCCAGCAGCCAAGCGAGACAGATGAACACTGAAGCTTTCTTT
TRBV7-6,TRBJ2-1,-,many,CASSLGEANEQFF,TGTGCCAGCAGCTTAGGAGAAGCTAATGAGCAGTTCTTC
TRBV12-3/TRBV12-4,TRBJ2-5,-,few,CASSLGGLRYF,TGTGCCAGCAGTTTAGGGGGGCTCAGGTACTTC
TRBV28,TRBJ1-2,TRBD1,-,CATFPLPGQEGGYTF,TGTGCCACCTTCCCTCTTCCGGGACAGGAGGGGGGCTACACCTTC
TRBV7-8,TRBJ2-1,TRBD2,many,CASSSYFLAGDYNEQFF,TGTGCCAGCAGCTCATACTTTCTAGCGGGAGACTACAATGAGCAGTTCTTC
TRBV4-1,TRBJ1-2,TRBD1,-,CASTRTGTVHGYTF,TGCGCCAGCACCCGGACAGGGACTGTGCATGGCTACACCTTC
TRBV7-9,TRBJ1-1,-,-,CASSSGGDMNTEAFF,TGTGCCAGCAGCTCGGGGGGGGACATGAACACTGAAGCTTTCTTT
TRBV28,TRBJ2-5,-,few,CASKETEETQYF,TGTGCCAGCAAGGAGACAGAAGAGACCCAGTACTTC
TRBV7-8,TRBJ2-6,-,many,CASSLGLLLANVLTF,TGTGCCAGCAGCTTAGGTTTACTACTCGCCAACGTCCTGACTTTC
TRBV7-9,TRBJ2-3,-,many,CASSLSLKYTQYF,TGTGCCAGCAGCCTCTCTCTAAAATATACGCAGTATTTT
TRBV12-3/TRBV12-4,TRBJ1-3,-,many,CASSLLQGSGNTIYF,TGTGCCAGCAGTTTATTACAGGGCTCTGGAAACACCATATATTTT
TRBV19,TRBJ1-1,-,many,CASSTDSSEAFF,TGTGCCAGTAGTACCGACAGTTCTGAAGCTTTCTTT
TRBV7-2,TRBJ1-6,-,many,CASSPLGRVSYNSPLHF,TGTGCCAGCAGCCCCCTGGGCAGAGTGTCCTATAATTCACCCCTCCACTTT
TRBV9,TRBJ2-3,TRBD1,-,CASSVLGQNTDTQYF,TGTGCCAGCAGCGTATTGGGACAGAACACAGATACGCAGTATTTT
TRBV6-2/TRBV6-3,TRBJ2-7,-,few,CASKPPLRDEQYF,TGTGCCAGCAAGCCCCCCTTGAGGGACGAGCAGTACTTC
TRBV29-1,TRBJ2-5,TRBD2,-,CSWAGGPRETQYF,TGCAGTTGGGCGGGAGGGCCGCGAGAGACCCAGTACTTC
TRBV7-9,TRBJ1-1,-,-,CASSPLGVNTQAFF,TGTGCCAGCAGCCCGTTGGGGGTGAACACTCAAGCTTTCTTT
TRBV10-3,TRBJ2-7,-,few,CAIGRTSYEQYF,TGTGCCATCGGGAGAACATCCTACGAGCAGTACTTC
TRBV6-2/TRBV6-3,TRBJ2-1,TRBD1,many,CASTGQGTYNEQFF,TGTGCCAGCACCGGACAGGGGACCTACAATGAGCAGTTCTTC
TRBV5-1,TRBJ2-7,-,few,CASSLATEQYEQYF,TGCGCCAGCAGCTTGGCAACGGAACAATACGAGCAGTACTTC
TRBV5-1,TRBJ1-1,-,-,CASSFTILTGGTEAFF,TGCGCCAGCAGCTTCACCATCCTGACCGGGGGCACTGAAGCTTTCTTT
TRBV7-2,TRBJ1-1,-,many,CASSWGELNEAFF,TGTGCCAGCAGTTGGGGGGAGCTAAATGAAGCTTTCTTT
TRBV11-2,TRBJ2-7,-,-,CASSSLDSSSYEQYF,TGTGCCAGCAGCTCACTTGACAGCTCGTCTTACGAGCAGTACTTC
TRBV12-3/TRBV12-4,TRBJ2-7,-,many,CASSFAGRRYEQYF,TGTGCCAGCAGTTTTGCCGGCAGGCGATACGAGCAGTACTTC
TRBV5-1,TRBJ2-1,-,-,CASSLEPGSVGYNEQFF,TGCGCCAGCAGCTTGGAACCGGGGTCGGTGGGTTACAATGAGCAGTTCTTC
TRBV19,TRBJ1-5,-,many,CASSIGGLGNQPQHF,TGTGCCAGTAGTATAGGAGGATTGGGCAATCAGCCCCAGCATTTT